A few counts support the clone carrying this T cell receptor beta chain. The antigen is unknown. These data come from a study of cytomegalovirus exposure and HLA in healthy donors. The V end was cut by 5 bases, the J end by 8 bases, with 12 bases between. There are 12 residues in the CDR3. Germline V gene lookup returns CDR1 LNHDA and CDR2 SQIVND (reference sequence). Though probably carrying unrecorded immune exposures, donors were nominally healthy at sampling. PCR used 60 Vbeta primers and 13 Jbeta primers. How the authors handled the data: There were around 78 million unique TCR beta chains by a later count, and some 12 million of them were shared. Sequencing used immunoSEQ multiplex PCR; TCRdb keeps in-frame clones, though not all of them. V and J calls and clone size are given by that table; D and trimming were obtained from the DNA. Of about 120,000 clones listed, about 8.6% are singletons. Study-level results: The number of N-insertions in an Asian-associated ancestry cluster was reportedly below the 666-donor mean in a later analysis. When the data were analyzed later, several of the most significant clusters appeared to be linked to common viral pathogens.

The V call is TRBV19, the J call TRBJ1-2; D call uncertain. The TCR comes from a woman in her thirties or forties in good health and CMV-seropositive. The sample was PBMCs. The DNA of the CDR3 is TGTGCCAGTAGTCCACCGAAGGAGGGCTACACCTTC. It encodes CASSPPKEGYTF.